Included here is one T cell receptor (beta chain) sequence, with context. The sample comes from a study of cytomegalovirus exposure and HLA in healthy donors. PCR employed 60 Vbeta and 13 Jbeta primers. The protocol was immunoSEQ multiplex PCR, while the TCRdb copy is restricted to in-frame clones and leaves out a portion. The data contain 200,000 to 300,000 clones, 85% of them singletons. Germline assignment: CDR1 MGHDK and CDR2 SYGVNS. The CDR3 contains 13 residues. V was clipped by 7 bases and J by 4 bases, with 14 bases between them. The chain couples TRBV25-1 to TRBJ2-7; D might be TRBD2 (6 bases). The receptor was isolated from a girl aged 2 to 9 in good health and CMV-seronegative. The specimen sequenced was PBMCs. The CDR3 sequence: CASKGLRGYEQYF. The CDR3, as DNA: TGTGCCAGCAAAGGACTTCGGGGGTACGAGCAGTACTTC.